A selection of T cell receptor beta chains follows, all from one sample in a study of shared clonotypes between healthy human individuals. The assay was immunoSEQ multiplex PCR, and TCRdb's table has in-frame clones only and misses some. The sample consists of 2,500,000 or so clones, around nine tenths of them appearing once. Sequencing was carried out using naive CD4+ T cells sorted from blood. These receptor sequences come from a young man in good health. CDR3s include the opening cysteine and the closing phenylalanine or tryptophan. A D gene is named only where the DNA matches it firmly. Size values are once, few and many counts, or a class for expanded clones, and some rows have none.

CDR3: CASSWGLAGSSYEQYF; DNA: TGTGCCAGCAGCTGGGGACTAGCGGGGAGCTCCTACGAGCAGTACTTC; D: TRBD2; V: TRBV5-4; J: TRBJ2-7; size: .
CDR3: CASSSRGQQPQHF; DNA: TGTGCCAGCAGCTCAAGGGGACAGCAGCCCCAGCATTTT; D: TRBD1; V: TRBV13; J: TRBJ1-5; size: few
CDR3: CASSQGRSLDRNTIYF; DNA: TGCGCCAGCAGCCAAGGAAGGAGCTTGGATCGAAACACCATATATTTT; D: .; V: TRBV4-1; J: TRBJ1-3; size: few
CDR3: CSARVMDEQYF; DNA: TGCAGTGCTAGAGTAATGGACGAGCAGTACTTC; D: .; V: TRBV20-1; J: TRBJ2-7; size: .
CDR3: CASSPLAGDLNF; DNA: TGTGCCAGCTCCCCACTAGCGGGCGATTTGAACTTC; D: TRBD2; V: TRBV18; J: TRBJ2-7; size: .
CDR3: CASSETGRYEQYF; DNA: TGTGCCAGCAGTGAGACCGGACGGTACGAGCAGTACTTC; D: .; V: TRBV25-1; J: TRBJ2-7; size: .
CDR3: CASSPLAGVDTGELFF; DNA: TGTGCCAGCTCGCCGCTAGCGGGGGTCGACACCGGGGAGCTGTTTTTT; D: TRBD2; V: TRBV18; J: TRBJ2-2; size: .
CDR3: CASSFSESTYEQYF; DNA: TGTGCCAGCAGTTTCTCAGAGTCCACCTACGAGCAGTACTTC; D: .; V: TRBV27; J: TRBJ2-7; size: once
CDR3: CASSSPTSGGNYEQYF; DNA: TGTGCCAGCAGCTCACCGACTAGCGGGGGGAACTACGAGCAGTACTTC; D: TRBD2; V: TRBV5-4; J: TRBJ2-7; size: .
CDR3: CASSLRTGQLNTQYF; DNA: TGCGCCAGCAGCTTAAGGACGGGACAGCTTAATACGCAGTATTTT; D: TRBD1; V: TRBV5-1; J: TRBJ2-3; size: .
CDR3: CASSLRSGLTNYGYTF; DNA: TGTGCCAGCAGCTTAAGGTCCGGACTCACTAACTATGGCTACACCTTC; D: .; V: TRBV7-2; J: TRBJ1-2; size: .
CDR3: CAISELQGNTIYF; DNA: TGTGCCATCAGTGAACTACAGGGAAACACCATATATTTT; D: .; V: TRBV10-3; J: TRBJ1-3; size: .
CDR3: CASSFQGRKYF; DNA: TGCGCCAGCAGTTTCCAGGGACGGAAGTACTTC; D: .; V: TRBV10-2; J: TRBJ2-7; size: .
CDR3: CASSFGGKTGELFF; DNA: TGCGCCAGCAGCTTTGGTGGAAAAACCGGGGAGCTGTTTTTT; D: .; V: TRBV5-1; J: TRBJ2-2; size: .
CDR3: CASSWRDVETQYF; DNA: TGTGCCAGCAGCTGGAGGGATGTGGAGACCCAGTACTTC; D: .; V: TRBV5-5; J: TRBJ2-5; size: .
CDR3: CAISEGGTGGANVLTF; DNA: TGTGCCATCAGCGAGGGGGGGACTGGTGGGGCCAACGTCCTGACTTTC; D: .; V: TRBV10-3; J: TRBJ2-6; size: .
CDR3: CASSLEGKKLFF; DNA: TGTGCCAGCAGTTTAGAAGGGAAAAAACTGTTTTTT; D: .; V: TRBV27; J: TRBJ1-4; size: .
CDR3: CASSPSYEQYF; DNA: TGTGCCAGCAGTCCGTCCTACGAGCAGTACTTC; D: .; V: TRBV6-1; J: TRBJ2-7; size: .
CDR3: CASSSPGQGHQPQHF; DNA: TGTGCCAGCAGTTCCCCGGGACAGGGTCACCAGCCCCAGCATTTT; D: TRBD1; V: TRBV28; J: TRBJ1-5; size: .
CDR3: CASSLPRETQYF; DNA: TGTGCCAGCAGCTTACCCCGAGAGACCCAGTACTTC; D: .; V: TRBV5-4; J: TRBJ2-5; size: .
CDR3: CAISDPRIGNTIYF; DNA: TGTGCCATCAGTGACCCGCGTATTGGAAACACCATATATTTT; D: .; V: TRBV10-3; J: TRBJ1-3; size: .
CDR3: CASSHGQGDEKLFF; DNA: TGTGCCAGTAGTCACGGACAGGGGGATGAAAAACTGTTTTTT; D: TRBD1; V: TRBV19; J: TRBJ1-4; size: .
CDR3: CASRPETGPGQPQHF; DNA: TGTGCCAGCAGGCCGGAGACAGGCCCCGGTCAGCCCCAGCATTTT; D: .; V: TRBV6-5; J: TRBJ1-5; size: .
CDR3: CASSLRGTSGKETQYF; DNA: TGTGCCAGCAGCTTAAGGGGGACTAGCGGAAAAGAGACCCAGTACTTC; D: TRBD2; V: TRBV7-9; J: TRBJ2-5; size: .
CDR3: CASSQDVLGLAETQYF; DNA: TGCGCCAGCAGCCAAGATGTGTTGGGACTAGCGGAGACCCAGTACTTC; D: TRBD2; V: TRBV4-3; J: TRBJ2-5; size: .
CDR3: CASSGRWQTTGGETQYF; DNA: TGTGCCAGCAGCGGGAGGTGGCAGACAACCGGTGGAGAGACCCAGTACTTC; D: .; V: TRBV9; J: TRBJ2-5; size: .
CDR3: CASSFPPSGKPYNEQFF; DNA: TGTGCCAGCAGCTTCCCTCCTAGCGGGAAACCCTACAATGAGCAGTTCTTC; D: TRBD2; V: TRBV5-4; J: TRBJ2-1; size: .
CDR3: CASSLGPTENTIYF; DNA: TGTGCCAGCAGCTTAGGACCTACGGAAAACACCATATATTTT; D: .; V: TRBV5-4; J: TRBJ1-3; size: .
CDR3: CASSDPALVEGGNTIYF; DNA: TGTGCCAGCAGTGATCCGGCGTTGGTAGAGGGTGGAAACACCATATATTTT; D: .; V: TRBV6-1; J: TRBJ1-3; size: .
CDR3: CAWGASGKTPDTQYF; DNA: TGTGCCTGGGGCGCTAGCGGGAAGACTCCAGATACGCAGTATTTT; D: TRBD2; V: TRBV30; J: TRBJ2-3; size: .
CDR3: CASSQEDRRMGYTF; DNA: TGTGCCAGCAGCCAAGAGGACAGAAGGATGGGCTACACCTTC; D: .; V: TRBV4-2; J: TRBJ1-2; size: .
CDR3: CASSAGLAGDGYEQYF; DNA: TGTGCCAGCTCTGCCGGACTAGCGGGAGATGGCTACGAGCAGTACTTC; D: TRBD2; V: TRBV18; J: TRBJ2-7; size: .
CDR3: CASSEGLGYTF; DNA: TGTGCCAGCAGCGAGGGATTAGGCTACACCTTC; D: .; V: TRBV6-5; J: TRBJ1-2; size: .
CDR3: CASSRDSDREGRAFF; DNA: TGCGCCAGCAGCCGAGACTCCGACAGGGAAGGAAGAGCTTTCTTT; D: TRBD1; V: TRBV5-1; J: TRBJ1-1; size: .
CDR3: CASSSTPRSGQIYEQYF; DNA: TGCGCCAGCAGCTCCACCCCCAGATCGGGACAAATCTACGAGCAGTACTTC; D: .; V: TRBV5-1; J: TRBJ2-7; size: .
CDR3: CASSLPPWDRGNYGYTF; DNA: TGTGCCAGCAGCTTGCCCCCATGGGACAGGGGTAACTATGGCTACACCTTC; D: TRBD1; V: TRBV5-6; J: TRBJ1-2; size: .
CDR3: CASRQPDYHTQYF; DNA: TGTGCCAGCAGGCAGCCTGACTACCATACGCAGTATTTT; D: .; V: TRBV6-1; J: TRBJ2-3; size: few
CDR3: CASSLARINEQYF; DNA: TGTGCCAGCAGCTTAGCACGAATAAACGAGCAGTACTTC; D: .; V: TRBV7-2; J: TRBJ2-7; size: .